The 30 T cell receptor beta chains in this list originate from one sample, sequenced in a study of cytomegalovirus exposure and HLA in healthy donors. This table comes from immunoSEQ multiplex PCR, and its TCRdb copy is limited to in-frame clones, with some not included. The sample shows approximately 300,000 clones, 86% of them seen only once. The sample was PBMCs. Source of these receptors: a woman between 18 and 30 years old in good health and CMV-seronegative.

CDR3 nucleotide sequence: TGTGCCAGCAGCCCCGGGGGACTTTCGAACACCGGGGAGCTGTTTTTT. As protein: CASSPGGLSNTGELFF. The chain joins TRBV9 to TRBJ2-2; a weak D match, TRBD2 (6 bases). This CDR3 has 16 residues. The V end lost 4 bases, the J end lost 0 bases, and 13 bases lay between the germline ends. Germline V gene sequence: CDR1 SGDLS, CDR2 YYNGEE.

This chain uses TRBV11-3 with TRBJ2-2, with TRBD2 matching 9 bases. V lost 6 bases to trimming and J lost 5 bases; unmatched junction nucleotides: 10. This CDR3 region has 16 residues. Germline V gives CDR1 SGHNT, CDR2 YENEEA. The CDR3 DNA reads as TGTGCCAGCAGTGGCGGGAGGGCCTTTACGACCGGGGAGCTGTTTTTT. It yields the protein CASSGGRAFTTGELFF.

The rearrangement uses TRBV27 and TRBJ2-7, with 10 bases identical to TRBD2. This CDR3 is built from 15 residues. V was pared by 3 bases and J by 0 bases, with 2 bases of the junction left unmatched. Germline V gene data show CDR1 as MNHEY and CDR2 as SMNVEV (reference sequence). The CDR3 spells CASSFRTSGSYEQYF. In nucleotides, the CDR3 is TGTGCCAGCAGTTTCCGGACTAGCGGCTCCTACGAGCAGTACTTC.

J is TRBJ2-1 and V is TRBV9; 8 bases fit TRBD1. Germline V gene data show CDR1 as SGDLS and CDR2 as YYNGEE. The CDR3 runs 15 residues. V lost 3 bases to trimming and J lost 0 bases; unmatched junction nucleotides: 2. As DNA, the CDR3 is TGTGCCAGCAGCGGAACAGGGGGCTCCTACAATGAGCAGTTCTTC. Amino acid sequence: CASSGTGGSYNEQFF.

The genes are TRBV4-2 and TRBJ1-2, with D perhaps matching TRBD1 (5 bases). Germline V gene data show CDR1 as LGHNA and CDR2 as YNFKEQ. Trimming removed 1 base at V and 4 bases at J, with 13 bases between. The CDR3 sequence is 15 residues long. The DNA for the CDR3 is TGTGCCAGCAGCCAAGGGGGCGAGGAGGGCTATGGCTACACCTTC. Its translation is CASSQGGEEGYGYTF.

V usage is TRBV7-2 and J usage is TRBJ2-1; the D is unclear. Between the trimmed V and J ends, which lost 2 bases and 7 bases, there was a span of 9 bases. This CDR3 contains 13 residues. The V gene's germline CDR1 is SGHTA and CDR2 FQGNSA. CDR3 loop: CASSLNGLNEQFF. For the CDR3, the DNA is TGTGCCAGCAGCTTAAACGGGTTGAATGAGCAGTTCTTC.

The chain employs TRBV19 and TRBJ1-4, with TRBD1 matching over 7 bases. The CDR3 has 15 residues. Germline V CDR1 and CDR2: LNHDA, SQIVND (reference sequence). With V trimmed by 5 bases and J by 8 bases, 11 bases remained unmatched. The CDR3 sequence: CASSWSGGIWEKLFF. In DNA form, the CDR3 reads TGTGCCAGTAGTTGGTCAGGGGGAATATGGGAAAAACTGTTTTTT.

Regarding this clone: One junction end disagrees with the germline gene, perhaps due to a read error. The rearrangement links TRBV7-7 to TRBJ2-1; TRBD1 agrees at 11 bases. This CDR3 is built from 16 residues. CDR1 SSHAT and CDR2 FNYEAQ come from the germline V gene (reference sequence). The CDR3 DNA reads TGTGCTAGCAGCTTAGCCTGGACAGGGGGCTTAGATGAGCAGTTCTTC. Protein sequence: CASSLAWTGGLDEQFF.

V usage is TRBV11-2 and J usage is TRBJ2-1; 11 positions match TRBD2. Germline CDR1 is SGHAT and CDR2 is FQNNGV. The length of the CDR3 is 18 residues. Trimming at V came to 2 bases and at J to 6 bases, leaving 12 bases not matched to a gene. CDR3 bases: TGTGCCAGCAGCTTACCCCTTGGGCTAGCGGGAGGAGGCAATGAGCAGTTCTTC. Translated, it gives CASSLPLGLAGGGNEQFF.

This clone turned up a few times. The same CDR3 can be traced to other DNA sequences in this sample. V usage is TRBV5-4 and J usage is TRBJ2-7; 12 bases are shared with TRBD2. V lost 4 bases to trimming and J lost 6 bases; unmatched junction nucleotides: 5. CDR1 is SGHNT and CDR2 is YYREEE in the germline V gene (reference sequence). The CDR3 loop spans 14 amino acids. CDR3 sequence (DNA): TGTGCCAGCAGCCCGGGACTAGCGGGTGGCGAGCAGTACTTC. The encoded protein is CASSPGLAGGEQYF.

This clone was detected only once. The CDR3 sequence: CASSSRQGVYGYTF. As DNA, the CDR3 is TGTGCCAGCAGCTCCAGACAGGGGGTCTATGGCTACACCTTC. The V and J genes are TRBV5-6 and TRBJ1-2; the match to TRBD1 covers 9 bases. The germline V gene encodes CDR1 SGHDT and CDR2 YYEEEE. The CDR3 is made up of 14 amino acids. After removal of 3 bases from V and 4 bases from J, the junction contained 4 bases not matched to a gene.

The chain uses TRBV5-1 and TRBJ2-2, with 9 positions matching TRBD2. V gave up 1 base and J gave up 6 bases; unmatched junction bases: 7. CDR1 SGHRS and CDR2 YFSETQ come from the germline V gene. The CDR3 is 16 amino acids. CDR3 residues: CASSLSPSGAPGELFF. The CDR3 DNA is TGCGCCAGCAGCTTGTCCCCTAGCGGGGCCCCCGGGGAGCTGTTTTTT.

The V gene is TRBV27, the J gene TRBJ2-7; a weak D match, TRBD1 (7 bases). Germline values: CDR1 MNHEY, CDR2 SMNVEV (reference sequence). The V end was cut by 3 bases, the J end by 3 bases, with 12 bases between. The CDR3 loop spans 14 amino acids. The CDR3 sequence is CASSFGQGGYEQYF. In nucleotides, the CDR3 is TGTGCCAGCAGTTTTGGGCAGGGGGGCTACGAGCAGTACTTC.

The chain recombines TRBV7-9 with TRBJ1-4, with no clear D. CDR3 length: 15 amino acids. Germline V gene sequence: CDR1 SEHNR, CDR2 FQNEAQ (reference sequence). The germline V and J ends were trimmed by 1 base and 6 bases, with 12 bases remaining between them. Written as DNA, the CDR3 is TGTGCCAGCAGCTTAGGCGCCACTAGGGATGAAAAACTGTTTTTT. Translation gives CASSLGATRDEKLFF. Combining the CDR3 with reference TRBV7-9 and TRBJ1-4 gives the whole variable domain DTGVSQNPRHKITKRGQNVTFRCDPISEHNRLYWYRQTLGQGPEFLTYFQNEAQLEKSRLLSDRFSAERPKGSFSTLEIQRTEQGDSAMYLCASSLGATRDEKLFFGSGTQLSVL.

This clone came up once. The chain is built from TRBV6-5 and TRBJ1-4; 10 nucleotides line up with TRBD1. After removal of 0 bases from V and 8 bases from J, the junction contained 3 bases not matched to a gene. The CDR3 is made up of 15 amino acids. Germline CDR1 and CDR2: MNHEY and SVGAGI. The CDR3 loop reads CASSYSGQGYEKLFF. The DNA for the CDR3 is TGTGCCAGCAGTTACTCGGGACAGGGGTACGAAAAACTGTTTTTT.

The V call is TRBV14, the J call TRBJ2-7, with 7 bases aligning to TRBD1. The V and J ends lost 4 bases and 3 bases, in that order; junction bases with no gene match: 6. The CDR3 loop spans 14 amino acids. CDR1 is SGHDN and CDR2 is FVKESK in the germline V gene. The CDR3, as DNA: TGTGCCAGCAGCCGGGGACAGCTGAGCTACGAGCAGTACTTC. Translation: CASSRGQLSYEQYF.

The chain links TRBV7-3 to TRBJ2-1, with TRBD2 matching 8 bases. The trim removed 3 bases at V and 3 bases at J, leaving 4 bases unmatched. This CDR3 has 15 residues. The germline V gene encodes CDR1 SGHTA and CDR2 FQGTGA. The CDR3 is CASSFASGSYNEQFF. The CDR3 DNA is TGTGCCAGCAGCTTTGCCAGCGGGAGCTACAATGAGCAGTTCTTC.

CDR3 residues: CASSLGSNPLAGEQYF. In DNA, the CDR3 is TGTGCCAGCAGCCTCGGGAGTAACCCCCTGGCGGGGGAGCAGTACTTC. The chain is built from TRBV9 and TRBJ2-7, with D tentatively TRBD2 (6 bases). Trimming stripped 4 bases from V and 7 bases from J, with 24 bases between. Germline V gene lookup returns CDR1 SGDLS and CDR2 YYNGEE. CDR3 size: 16 residues.

The rearrangement links TRBV18 to TRBJ1-2; tentatively, D is TRBD1 (6 bases). Trimming cost V 3 bases and J 0 bases, with 14 bases left between them. The CDR3 contains 16 residues. Germline V gives CDR1 KGHSH, CDR2 LQKENI. The CDR3: CASSPGALGANYGYTF. DNA for the CDR3: TGTGCCAGCTCACCGGGGGCTCTCGGGGCTAACTATGGCTACACCTTC.

This clone has only one observation. The V and J genes are TRBV13 and TRBJ1-4; D not certain. This CDR3 is 13 amino acids long. The V and J ends lost 0 bases and 8 bases respectively, with 7 bases between them. Germline CDR1 and CDR2: PRHDT and FYEKMQ (reference sequence). The CDR3 loop is CASSLGREEKLFF. The CDR3 nucleotides are TGTGCCAGCAGCTTAGGAAGGGAGGAAAAACTGTTTTTT. Full variable domain (remainder filled in from reference TRBV13 and TRBJ1-4): AAGVIQSPRHLIKEKRETATLKCYPIPRHDTVYWYQQGPGQDPQFLISFYEKMQSDKGSIPDRFSAQQFSDYHSELNMSSLELGDSALYFCASSLGREEKLFFGSGTQLSVL.

The CDR3 DNA reads as TGTGCCAGCAGCGTAGCGGCGGGTGGAATTACAGATACGCAGTATTTT. Translated, it gives CASSVAAGGITDTQYF. The chain employs TRBV9 and TRBJ2-3; perhaps TRBD2 as D (5 bases). Trimming took off 0 bases at V and 3 bases at J, with 14 bases between the two ends. Germline CDR1 SGDLS, CDR2 YYNGEE. This CDR3 has 16 residues. Full variable domain (remainder filled in from reference TRBV9 and TRBJ2-3): DSGVTQTPKHLITATGQRVTLRCSPRSGDLSVYWYQQSLDQGLQFLIQYYNGEERAKGNILERFSAQQFPDLHSELNLSSLELGDSALYFCASSVAAGGITDTQYFGPGTRLTVL.

This clone was counted between two and nine times. This sequence joins TRBV5-1 and TRBJ2-7, with D possibly TRBD2 on 5 matching bases. Germline values: CDR1 SGHRS, CDR2 YFSETQ. The CDR3 has 14 residues. V shed 2 bases and J shed 4 bases, with 13 bases lying between them. DNA of the CDR3: TGCGCCAGCAGCTTACTGGAGGCCGGATACGAGCAGTACTTC. Translation gives CASSLLEAGYEQYF.

Here the CDR3 reads CASSLRLIQAAQSDEQYF. CDR3 in DNA: TGTGCCAGCTCACTCAGACTCATACAGGCGGCCCAATCTGACGAGCAGTACTTC. J is TRBJ2-7 and V is TRBV18; the D gene is possibly TRBD1 (5 bases). The CDR3 has 18 amino acids. Trimming left V 4 bases short and J 5 bases short, with 27 bases between. Germline CDR1 reads KGHSH; CDR2 reads LQKENI.

The chain uses TRBV9 and TRBJ2-3; 8 positions match TRBD2. The CDR3 contains 15 residues. Losses at the gene ends were 4 bases for V and 0 bases for J; bases not matched to a gene: 4. Germline lookup yields CDR1 SGDLS and CDR2 YYNGEE. The DNA of the CDR3 is TGTGCCAGCAGCTTCATAGCGGGAAGCACAGATACGCAGTATTTT. It translates to CASSFIAGSTDTQYF.

For the CDR3, the DNA is TGTGCCAGCAGCACTAGAGGCTTCAGCTCCTACGAGCAGTACTTC. The encoded protein is CASSTRGFSSYEQYF. The chain couples TRBV7-9 to TRBJ2-7; perhaps TRBD2 as D (5 bases). The CDR3 has 15 amino acids. Per germline, CDR1 SEHNR and CDR2 FQNEAQ (reference sequence). V lost 5 bases, J lost 0 bases, and 14 bases lay in between.

This chain connects TRBV2 to TRBJ2-4, with TRBD1 as a possible D gene (6 bases). The germline CDR1 and CDR2 sequences are SNHLY and FYNNEI. The CDR3 consists of 16 residues. V was cut by 3 bases and J by 0 bases, with 12 bases left in between. In DNA form, the CDR3 reads TGTGCCAGCAGTGAGGAGTGGGACATAGCCAAAAACATTCAGTACTTC. Protein sequence: CASSEEWDIAKNIQYF. Using reference TRBV2 and TRBJ2-4 for the parts outside the CDR3, the full variable domain is EPEVTQTPSHQVTQMGQEVILRCVPISNHLYFYWYRQILGQKVEFLVSFYNNEISEKSEIFDDQFSVERPDGSNFTLKIRSTKLEDSAMYFCASSEEWDIAKNIQYFGAGTRLSVL.

This clone was observed a handful of times. The chain carries TRBV28 and TRBJ1-1; 10 bases line up with TRBD1. The germline V gene encodes CDR1 MDHEN and CDR2 SYDVKM. V dropped 2 bases and J dropped 11; count of bases not matched to a gene: 2. The CDR3 covers 12 residues. In nucleotides, the CDR3 is TGTGCCAGCAGTTTACCGGGACAGGGGGCTTTCTTT. This encodes CASSLPGQGAFF.

The V gene is TRBV29-1, the J gene TRBJ1-3, with a weak D call TRBD1 (6 bases). The CDR3 spans 11 residues. Germline assignment: CDR1 SQVTM and CDR2 ANQGSEA. Trimming cost V 4 bases and J 7 bases, with 8 bases left between them. Here the CDR3 DNA reads TGCAGCGTTGTCACAGGGAACACCATATATTTT. Its protein is CSVVTGNTIYF.

The chain couples TRBV5-4 to TRBJ1-2; D perhaps matches TRBD1 (6 bases). Trimming cost V 1 base and J 8 bases, with 12 bases left between them. Germline CDR1 and CDR2: SGHNT and YYREEE (reference sequence). The CDR3 is made up of 13 amino acids. The CDR3 loop reads CASSLYNRAGYTF. CDR3 DNA sequence: TGTGCCAGCAGCTTGTATAACAGGGCAGGCTACACCTTC.

The V gene is TRBV19, the J gene TRBJ2-7; 7 nucleotides match TRBD1. CDR3 length equals 15 residues. The germline CDR1 and CDR2 sequences are LNHDA and SQIVND (reference sequence). The trim removed 6 bases at V and 1 base at J, leaving 9 bases unmatched. CDR3 coding DNA: TGTGCCAGTAGGTCACAGGGGTACAATTCCTACGAGCAGTACTTC. It yields the protein CASRSQGYNSYEQYF.